Presented here are 3 T cell receptor beta chains from one specimen sequenced in a study of T cell repertoires in cytomegalovirus infection. TCRdb analysed the reads with MiXCR anew, one entry per CDR3 protein. Of 250,000 to 300,000 distinct CDR3 sequences in the sample, roughly 9.1% were seen once. Material for sequencing was PBMCs. The receptors derive from a human donor in good health (CMV status not recorded). Some clones in this sample may be carry-over from other donors' samples.

The table lists this clonotype with many counts. V gene TRBV14 combines with J gene TRBJ2-3, with a tentative D call TRBD1 (5 bases). This CDR3 is 15 amino acids long. Looked up from germline, CDR1 is SGHDN and CDR2 is FVKESK. Trimming took 6 bases from V and 0 from J, leaving 13 bases between them. The CDR3 loop is CASRGQISSTDTQYF. CDR3 DNA: TGTGCCAGCAGAGGACAAATCTCTAGCACAGATACGCAGTATTTT.

The chain couples TRBV19 to TRBJ2-2; 7 bases align to TRBD1. V shed 3 bases and J 6 bases; nucleotides not matched to a gene: 7. Per germline, CDR1 LNHDA and CDR2 SQIVND (reference sequence). The CDR3 totals 15 residues. The CDR3 sequence is CASSISRGGSGELFF. CDR3 in DNA: TGTGCCAGTAGTATTTCGAGAGGGGGCTCCGGGGAGCTGTTTTTT.

In this sample, this clonotype turned up many times. The chain links TRBV10-3 to TRBJ2-2; D might be TRBD2 (6 bases). Germline V gene data show CDR1 as ENHRY and CDR2 as SYGVKD. CDR3 length: 16 residues. Trimming left V 5 bases short and J 2 bases short, with 15 bases between. The CDR3 DNA reads as TGTGCCATCAGTAAAGGTTGGGAGGCCAACACCGGGGAGCTGTTTTTT. This sequence encodes CAISKGWEANTGELFF.